This TCR beta chain comes out of a study of T cells in Graves' hyperthyroidism and ophthalmopathy. The TCR beta CDR3 regions underwent amplification using RNA transcripts as the source. Initially, a first-round RT-PCR of the TCR CDR3 employed the HTBI primer set. Via MiXCR, TCRdb re-called the multiplex PCR reads, giving one row per CDR3 protein. Here the sample spans some 510,000 distinct CDR3 sequences, less than 25% being singletons. The CDR3 has 15 residues. CDR1 is KGHSH and CDR2 is LQKENI in the germline V gene. Trimming took 2 bases from V and 6 from J; bases not matched to a gene: 4. The material sequenced was blood. The sequence derives from a man younger than 35 with Graves' hyperthyroidism. V and J are TRBV18 and TRBJ1-5; 10 bases map to TRBD1. CDR3 nucleotides: TGTGCCAGCTCACCAGTCGACAGGGGGCTTCAGCCCCAGCATTTT. Protein sequence: CASSPVDRGLQPQHF.